Given below is one TCR beta chain in context. Its matching antigen is unknown. The table came from immunoSEQ multiplex PCR; TCRdb's copy has only in-frame clones and leaves some out. The table has roughly 27,000 clones, about nine tenths seen once. These data come from a study of T cells in localized non-small cell lung cancer. Findings and limits, study-wide: Heterogeneity cannot be ruled out, as sequencing used one tumor region only. Patients showing higher blood T cell density tended to see longer overall survival.

Germline assignment: CDR1 GTSNPN and CDR2 SVGIG (reference sequence). There are 14 residues in the CDR3. Trimming took 0 bases from V and 7 from J; bases not matched to a gene: 8. The source is a woman between 35 and 75 years old with stage I lung adenocarcinoma. The rearrangement uses TRBV30 and TRBJ2-7; 8 nucleotides line up with TRBD1. The sequencing used peripheral blood, collected before any cancer treatment. DNA of the CDR3: TGTGCCTGGAGTGTACTTGGAACAGGGGGTGAGCAGTACTTC. The encoded protein is CAWSVLGTGGEQYF. The whole variable domain, remainder taken from reference TRBV30 and TRBJ2-7, is SQTIHQWPATLVQPVGSPLSLECTVEGTSNPNLYWYRQAAGRGLQLLFYSVGIGQISSEVPQNLSASRPQDRQFILSSKKLLLSDSGFYLCAWSVLGTGGEQYFGPGTRLTVT.